This TCR beta chain was found in a study of cytomegalovirus exposure and HLA in healthy donors (dated by TCRdb to about 2017). With regard to the full study: According to a later analysis, the approximately 120 validation repertoires were produced on the same platform as the roughly 720 repertoires of the first cohort. The study was designed to test whether signatures of past pathogen exposure could be identified by cataloging public T cell receptors. To predict cytomegalovirus infection status, the study combined high-throughput TCR immunosequencing, statistical association of individual TCRs with disease status, and machine learning. Besides the first cohort of 666 subjects, a separate validation cohort made up of over a hundred different subjects was used. Study-wide conclusions, independent of this receptor: The study listed 164 TCR beta chains as associated with cytomegalovirus. All 120 or so repertoires were used to score co-occurrence in the validation cohort in a later analysis, because that analysis had no HLA typing for the cohort. Subsequent analysis determined that TCRs grouped into clusters in the first cohort also showed a tendency toward co-occurrence across the roughly 110 validation repertoires, and approximately 93% of cluster scores exceeded 0. According to the authors, the approach could potentially be generalized to other disease states and immunological phenotypes. In vitro tests confirmed that a few of the cytomegalovirus-associated TCR beta chains recognize cytomegalovirus antigens. The classifier was reported to diagnose cytomegalovirus status with high specificity and sensitivity in both the original and validation cohorts. Most TCR sequences were observed very rarely across donors, whereas some public TCRs were present in many individuals.

This clone appeared a few times. Its recognized antigen is unknown. No base-level quality is on record; no much larger clone is a single base apart. The same CDR3 arises from other DNA sequences in this sample as well. CDR1 and CDR2 are read off the germline V gene as ENHRY and SYGVKD. Between the V and J ends, shortened by 7 bases and 2 bases respectively, the junction contains 8 bases. The CDR3 covers 12 residues, taking in both the cysteine and the phenylalanine. CDR3 DNA is the only sequence kept; it has 36 bases, read in frame from the first base. Library creation used the immunoSEQ multiplex PCR assay. The source study handled its data this way. A statistical classification framework was developed to diagnose cytomegalovirus status using the catalog of TCR beta chain sequences. TCRdb took over this immuneACCESS table, retaining in-frame rearrangements with V and J assigned. Such tables are incomplete; in checked studies, under half of the missing clones stem from an unresolved V gene, and the remainder is unexplained. Clone size and V and J calls were adopted from that table, with D and trimming inferred from the DNA. Recorded for this sample are hundreds of thousands of clones; 88% of them occurred a single time. Approximately 0.9% of the sample lies in the top ten.

Separate from the roughly 660-subject first cohort, the validation cohort of around 130 subjects was the group to which the donors belonged. The rearranged segments are TRBV10-3 and TRBJ1-1; confidence is insufficient to name the D gene. This clonotype was obtained from a woman between 18 and 29 years old in good health and CMV-seronegative. Sequenced input: PBMCs. The DNA is as follows: TGTGCCATCAACCGAGGTAACACTGAAGCTTTCTTT. Translated, this gives CAINRGNTEAFF.